The clone carrying this T cell receptor beta chain has just a few counts. Its specificity is not known. The sample comes from a study of human T cells and chemical hapten exposure. Notes on the study in general: Controls had significantly fewer large CDR3 similarity clusters than were formed by expanded TCRs. Sensitization with DPC brought no change to TCRs above 1 in 1000 in frequency.

Time point specified: patch test 3, about 24 weeks after DPC sensitization. Treatment denoted: therapeutic diphenylcyclopropenone sensitization with weekly scalp DPC. TCRdb recomputed calls from the RACE reads with MiXCR, one row per CDR3 protein. The data show 150,000 to 200,000 distinct CDR3 sequences, with about a quarter seen just once and about 2.1% held by the top ten. The sample was whole blood, taken in connection with sensitization to the hapten diphenylcyclopropenone (DPC). This receptor was taken from a woman aged 18-30 years with alopecia areata. Some clones in this sample may be carry-over from other donors' samples.

The CDR3 region is CSVGAGESEQFF. In DNA form, the CDR3 reads TGCAGCGTAGGAGCGGGAGAGTCTGAGCAGTTCTTC. The V gene is TRBV29-1, the J gene TRBJ2-1, with 8 bases matching TRBD2. The ends lost 6 bases at V and 9 bases at J; junction bases unmatched: 7. The CDR3 is 12 amino acids. Germline V gene data show CDR1 as SQVTM and CDR2 as ANQGSEA.